This T cell receptor beta chain was profiled in a study of T-cell memory formation after mild COVID-19. Study-wide points: Clones contracting day 15 to 85 were balanced CD4/CD8; later expanders leaned CD4+. Memory sampled before infection contained some responding clones, suggesting cross-reactive memory joined.

TCRdb called the 5' RACE reads again in MiXCR, with one record for every CDR3 protein. The sample records about 400,000 distinct CDR3 sequences, about a sixth being singletons. Germline trimming cut 6 bases from V and 5 bases from J; bases unmatched to any gene: 10. The CDR3 loop spans 16 amino acids. Germline values: CDR1 MNHEY, CDR2 SMNVEV (reference sequence). This clonotype was seen a few times. Its antigen is not known. Input material: PBMCs or a T cell subset sorted from them (not recorded which). This receptor was obtained from a young man who had mild COVID-19 (a few samples of this study predate the infection). Cell type and time point are not known. This sequence joins TRBV27 and TRBJ2-2, with TRBD1 identical over 9 bases. CDR3 in amino acids: CASSRLQGAKTGELFF. CDR3 bases: TGTGCCAGCAGCCGCCTACAGGGGGCAAAGACCGGGGAGCTGTTTTTT.